This TCR beta chain is drawn from a study of early stage breast cancer tumors. General study findings and limits: Comparing each tissue with blood distinguished tumor from normal in most of the 16 patients.

CDR3 size: 16 residues. Germline assignment: CDR1 LGHNA and CDR2 YNFKEQ. V shed 0 bases, J shed 4 bases, and the junction held 5 bases outside the gene matches. This clone was counted once. Its antigen is as yet unknown. Clones were sequenced by immunoSEQ multiplex PCR, and TCRdb holds only the in-frame ones, with some missing. In the table there are some 58,000 clones, around 80% of which are singletons. The chain joins TRBV4-2 to TRBJ2-7; 11 bases match TRBD1. Sequenced: blood. This receptor was identified in a person aged 25 to 45 with breast cancer. DNA for the CDR3: TGTGCCAGCAGCCAAGAGGGGACAGGGGGTTGGTACGAGCAGTACTTC. Its translation is CASSQEGTGGWYEQYF.